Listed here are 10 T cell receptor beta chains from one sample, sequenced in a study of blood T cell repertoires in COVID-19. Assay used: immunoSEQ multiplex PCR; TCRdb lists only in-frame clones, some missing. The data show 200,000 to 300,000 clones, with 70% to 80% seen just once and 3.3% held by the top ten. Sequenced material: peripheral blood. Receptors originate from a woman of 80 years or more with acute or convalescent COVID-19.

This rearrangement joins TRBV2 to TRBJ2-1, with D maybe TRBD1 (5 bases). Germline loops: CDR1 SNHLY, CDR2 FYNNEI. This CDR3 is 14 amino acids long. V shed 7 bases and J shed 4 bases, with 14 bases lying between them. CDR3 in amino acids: CASNRFSTYNEQFF. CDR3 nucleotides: TGTGCCAGCAACAGGTTTTCCACGTACAATGAGCAGTTCTTC.

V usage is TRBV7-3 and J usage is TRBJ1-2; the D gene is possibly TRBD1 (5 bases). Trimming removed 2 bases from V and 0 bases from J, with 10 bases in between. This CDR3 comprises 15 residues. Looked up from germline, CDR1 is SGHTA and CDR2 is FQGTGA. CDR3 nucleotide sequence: TGTGCCAGCAGCTTAGGAGGGGATACTAACTATGGCTACACCTTC. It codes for CASSLGGDTNYGYTF. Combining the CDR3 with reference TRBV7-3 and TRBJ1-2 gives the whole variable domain GAGVSQTPSNKVTEKGKYVELRCDPISGHTALYWYRQSLGQGPEFLIYFQGTGAADDSGLPNDRFFAVRPEGSVSTLKIQRTERGDSAVYLCASSLGGDTNYGYTFGSGTRLTVV.

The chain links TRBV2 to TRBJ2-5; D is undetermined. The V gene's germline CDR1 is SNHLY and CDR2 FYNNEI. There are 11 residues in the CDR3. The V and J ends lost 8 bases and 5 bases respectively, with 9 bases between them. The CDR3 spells CASSKEETQYF. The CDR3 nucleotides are TGTGCCAGCTCGAAGGAGGAGACCCAGTACTTC.

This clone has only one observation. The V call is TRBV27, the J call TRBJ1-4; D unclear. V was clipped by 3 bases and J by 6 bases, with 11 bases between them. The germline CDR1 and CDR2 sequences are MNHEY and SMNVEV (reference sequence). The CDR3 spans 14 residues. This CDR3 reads CASSFWGGDEKLFF. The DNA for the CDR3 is TGTGCCAGCAGTTTTTGGGGAGGAGATGAAAAACTGTTTTTT.

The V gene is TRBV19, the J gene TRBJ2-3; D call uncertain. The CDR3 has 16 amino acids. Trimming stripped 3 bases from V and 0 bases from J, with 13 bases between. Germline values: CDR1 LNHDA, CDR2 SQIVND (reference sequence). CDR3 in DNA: TGTGCCAGTAGTATGTCTAACCATTTTAGCACAGATACGCAGTATTTT. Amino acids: CASSMSNHFSTDTQYF.

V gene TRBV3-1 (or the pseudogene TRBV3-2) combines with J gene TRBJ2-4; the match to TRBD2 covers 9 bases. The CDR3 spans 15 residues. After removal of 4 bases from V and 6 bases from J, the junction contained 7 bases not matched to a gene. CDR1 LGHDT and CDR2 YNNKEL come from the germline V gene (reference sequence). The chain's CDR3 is CASSLIAGASNIQYF. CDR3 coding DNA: TGTGCCAGCAGCCTTATAGCGGGGGCCTCAAACATTCAGTACTTC.

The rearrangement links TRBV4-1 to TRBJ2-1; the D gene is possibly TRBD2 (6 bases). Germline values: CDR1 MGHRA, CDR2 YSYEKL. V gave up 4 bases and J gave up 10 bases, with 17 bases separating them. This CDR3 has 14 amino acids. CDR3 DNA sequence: TGCGCCAGCAGCCGGTTCGGGGAGGCACAGGAGCAGTTCTTC. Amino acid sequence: CASSRFGEAQEQFF.

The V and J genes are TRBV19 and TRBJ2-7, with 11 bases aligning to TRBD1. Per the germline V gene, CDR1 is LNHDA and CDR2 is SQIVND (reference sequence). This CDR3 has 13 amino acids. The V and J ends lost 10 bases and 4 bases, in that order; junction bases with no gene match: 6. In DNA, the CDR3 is TGTGCCACTGCGGGACAGGGGGGATACGAGCAGTACTTC. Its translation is CATAGQGGYEQYF.

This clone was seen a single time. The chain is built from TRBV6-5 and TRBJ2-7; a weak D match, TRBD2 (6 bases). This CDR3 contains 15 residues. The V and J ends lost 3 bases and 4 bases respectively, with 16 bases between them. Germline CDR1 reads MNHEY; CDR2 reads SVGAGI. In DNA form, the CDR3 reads TGTGCCAGCAGTTATTCGGGAGAGGGTCCGTACGAGCAGTACTTC. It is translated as CASSYSGEGPYEQYF.

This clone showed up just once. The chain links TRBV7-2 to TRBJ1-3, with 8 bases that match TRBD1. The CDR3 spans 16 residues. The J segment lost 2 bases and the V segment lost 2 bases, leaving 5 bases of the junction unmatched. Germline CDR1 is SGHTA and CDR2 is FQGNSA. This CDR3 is CASSLQGAHTGNTIYF. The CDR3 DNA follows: TGTGCCAGCAGCTTACAGGGGGCCCACACTGGAAACACCATATATTTT.